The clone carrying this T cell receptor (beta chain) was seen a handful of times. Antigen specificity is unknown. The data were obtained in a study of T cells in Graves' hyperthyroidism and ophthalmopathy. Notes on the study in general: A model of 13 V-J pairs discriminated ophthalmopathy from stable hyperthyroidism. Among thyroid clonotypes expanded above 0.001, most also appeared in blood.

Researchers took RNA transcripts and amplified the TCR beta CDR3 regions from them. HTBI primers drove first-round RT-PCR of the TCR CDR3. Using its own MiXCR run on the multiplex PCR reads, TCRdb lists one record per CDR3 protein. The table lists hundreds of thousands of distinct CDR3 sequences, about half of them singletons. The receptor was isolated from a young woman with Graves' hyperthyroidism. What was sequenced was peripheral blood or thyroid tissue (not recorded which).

The CDR3 nucleotides are TGTGCCAGTAGTCAATGGACAGGGATGAATGAAAAACTGTTTTTT. This encodes CASSQWTGMNEKLFF. V is TRBV19 and J is TRBJ1-4; TRBD1 agrees at 8 bases. This CDR3 spans 15 amino acids. Trimming took 5 bases from V and 5 from J; bases not matched to a gene: 7. CDR1 LNHDA and CDR2 SQIVND come from the germline V gene (reference sequence). Based on the CDR3 plus reference TRBV19 and TRBJ1-4, the full variable domain is DGGITQSPKYLFRKEGQNVTLSCEQNLNHDAMYWYRQDPGQGLRLIYYSQIVNDFQKGDIAEGYSVSREKKESFPLTVTSAQKNPTAFYLCASSQWTGMNEKLFFGSGTQLSVL.